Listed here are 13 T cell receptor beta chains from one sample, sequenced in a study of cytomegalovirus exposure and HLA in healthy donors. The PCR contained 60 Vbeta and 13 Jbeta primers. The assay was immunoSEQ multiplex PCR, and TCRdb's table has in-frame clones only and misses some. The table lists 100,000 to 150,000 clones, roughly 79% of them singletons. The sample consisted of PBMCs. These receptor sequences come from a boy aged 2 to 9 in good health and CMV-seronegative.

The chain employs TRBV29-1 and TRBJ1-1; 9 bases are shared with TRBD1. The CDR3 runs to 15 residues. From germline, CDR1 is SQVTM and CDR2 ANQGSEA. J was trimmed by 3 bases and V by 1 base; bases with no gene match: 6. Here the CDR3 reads CSVEGDRVSYTEAFF. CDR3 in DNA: TGCAGCGTTGAAGGGGACAGGGTCTCTTACACTGAAGCTTTCTTT.

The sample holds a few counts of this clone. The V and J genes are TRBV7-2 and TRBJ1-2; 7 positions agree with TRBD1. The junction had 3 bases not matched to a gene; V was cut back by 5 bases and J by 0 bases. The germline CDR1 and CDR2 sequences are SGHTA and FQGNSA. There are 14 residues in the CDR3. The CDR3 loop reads CASSRGQTNYGYTF. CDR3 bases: TGTGCCAGCAGCCGGGGACAGACTAACTATGGCTACACCTTC.

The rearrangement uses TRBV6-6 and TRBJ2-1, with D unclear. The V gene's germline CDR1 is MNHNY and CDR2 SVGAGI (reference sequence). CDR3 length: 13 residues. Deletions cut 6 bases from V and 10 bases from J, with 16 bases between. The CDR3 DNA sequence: TGTGCCAGCAGCCAAGAGGTTGTGGCCGAGCAGTTCTTC. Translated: CASSQEVVAEQFF.

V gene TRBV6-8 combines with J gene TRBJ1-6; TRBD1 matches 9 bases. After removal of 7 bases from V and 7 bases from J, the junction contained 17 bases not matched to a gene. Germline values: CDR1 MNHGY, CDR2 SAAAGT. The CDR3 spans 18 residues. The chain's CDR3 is CASISSPHQDRGNSPLHF. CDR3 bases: TGTGCCAGCATTTCCTCCCCCCACCAAGACAGGGGGAATTCACCCCTCCACTTT.

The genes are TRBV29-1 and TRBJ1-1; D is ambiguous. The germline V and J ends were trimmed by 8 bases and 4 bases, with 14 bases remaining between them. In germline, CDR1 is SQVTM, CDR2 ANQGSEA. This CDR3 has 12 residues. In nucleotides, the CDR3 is TGCAGCTGCGGGCTTATGAGCACTGAAGCTTTCTTT. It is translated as CSCGLMSTEAFF.

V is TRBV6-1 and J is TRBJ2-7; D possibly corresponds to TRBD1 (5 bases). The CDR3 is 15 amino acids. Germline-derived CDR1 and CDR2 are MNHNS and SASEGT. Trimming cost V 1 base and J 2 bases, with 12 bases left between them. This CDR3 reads CASSEGAGIAYEQYV. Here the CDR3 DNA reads TGTGCCAGCAGTGAAGGGGCAGGGATAGCCTACGAGCAGTACGTC.

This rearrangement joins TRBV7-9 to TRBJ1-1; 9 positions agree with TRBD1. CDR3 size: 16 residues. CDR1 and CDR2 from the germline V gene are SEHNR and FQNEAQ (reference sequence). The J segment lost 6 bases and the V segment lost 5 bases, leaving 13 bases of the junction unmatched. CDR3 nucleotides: TGTGCCAGCAGCCGAACAGGACAGGGGACGGGGGCTGAAGCTTTCTTT. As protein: CASSRTGQGTGAEAFF.

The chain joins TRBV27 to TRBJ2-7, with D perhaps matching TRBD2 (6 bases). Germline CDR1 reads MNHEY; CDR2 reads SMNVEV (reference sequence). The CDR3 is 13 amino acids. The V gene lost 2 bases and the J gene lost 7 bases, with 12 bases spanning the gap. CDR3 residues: CASSLGGTGEQYF. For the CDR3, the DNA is TGTGCCAGCAGTTTAGGAGGGACGGGAGAGCAGTACTTC.

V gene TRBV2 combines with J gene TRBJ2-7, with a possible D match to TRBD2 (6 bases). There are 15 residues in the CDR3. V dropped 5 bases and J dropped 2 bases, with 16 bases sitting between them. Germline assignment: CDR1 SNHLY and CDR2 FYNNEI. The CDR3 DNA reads TGTGCCAGCAGTTCGAGCGGGTCAAATCCCTACGAGCAGTACGTC. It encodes CASSSSGSNPYEQYV.

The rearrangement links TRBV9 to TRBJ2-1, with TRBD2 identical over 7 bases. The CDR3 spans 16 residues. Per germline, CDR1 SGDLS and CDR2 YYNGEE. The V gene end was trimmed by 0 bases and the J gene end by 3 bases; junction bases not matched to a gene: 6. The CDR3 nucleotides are TGTGCCAGCAGCGTAGGAGGGACTACCTACTACAATGAGCAGTTCTTC. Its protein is CASSVGGTTYYNEQFF.

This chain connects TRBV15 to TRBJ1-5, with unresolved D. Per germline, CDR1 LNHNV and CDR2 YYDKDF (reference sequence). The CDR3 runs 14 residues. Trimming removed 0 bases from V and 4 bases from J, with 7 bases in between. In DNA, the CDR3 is TGTGCCACCAGCAGAGATCGGGAAAATCAGCCCCAGCATTTT. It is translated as CATSRDRENQPQHF.

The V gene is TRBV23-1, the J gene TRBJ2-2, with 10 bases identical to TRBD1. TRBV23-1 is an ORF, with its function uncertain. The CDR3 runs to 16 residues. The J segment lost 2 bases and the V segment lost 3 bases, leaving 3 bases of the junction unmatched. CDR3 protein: CASSQGQGSNTGELFF. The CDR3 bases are TGCGCCAGCAGTCAGGGACAGGGGAGCAACACCGGGGAGCTGTTTTTT.

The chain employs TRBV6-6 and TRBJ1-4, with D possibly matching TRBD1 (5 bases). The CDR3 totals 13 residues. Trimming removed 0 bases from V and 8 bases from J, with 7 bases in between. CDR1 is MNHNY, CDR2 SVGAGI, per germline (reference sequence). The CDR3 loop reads CASSYSDMEKLFF. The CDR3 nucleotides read TGTGCCAGCAGTTACTCGGACATGGAAAAACTGTTTTTT.